This TCR beta chain was sequenced in a study of blood T cell repertoires in COVID-19. The cohort comprised adults aged about 18 to 100 years residing in about two dozen US areas. V shed 4 bases and J 1 base; nucleotides not matched to a gene: 6. This CDR3 comprises 16 residues. Per the germline V gene, CDR1 is SGHRS and CDR2 is YFSETQ. Measured with immunoSEQ multiplex PCR; TCRdb has only the in-frame clones, and not every one. The table includes roughly 280,000 clones, 85% to 90% detected once. The chain links TRBV5-1 to TRBJ2-2; 8 bases fit TRBD1. The receptor was derived from a woman aged 18-29 years who had recovered from COVID-19. Sequencing was done on a sample of PBMCs or T cells enriched from blood (not recorded which). CDR3 sequence (DNA): TGCGCCAGCAGCCCGGAAGGGACAGGGAACACCGGGGAGCTGTTTTTT. Encoded protein: CASSPEGTGNTGELFF.